These T cell receptor beta chains were read from a single sample in a study of cytomegalovirus exposure and HLA in healthy donors. Clones were read by immunoSEQ multiplex PCR, and TCRdb kept only the in-frame ones, dropping some. The sample table sets out around 210,000 clones. Sample: PBMCs. The receptors were sampled from a girl aged 2 to 10 in good health and CMV-seropositive. The CDR3 runs from the conserved cysteine through the conserved F or W. Fields, in order: J gene, V gene, D gene, CDR3 length, CDR3 DNA, CDR3 protein. A D gene is named only where the DNA matches it firmly.

TRBJ2-7,TRBV6-1,-,16,TGTGCCAGCAGTGAAACCCTCTTGGGGCAGGGTTACGAGCAGTACTTC,CASSETLLGQGYEQYF
TRBJ2-3,TRBV5-1,-,14,TGCGCCAGCAGCTCGACGAGGAGGGGAGATACGCAGTATTTT,CASSSTRRGDTQYF
TRBJ1-2,TRBV19,-,14,TGTGCCAGTGTCGCAGGGTTCGGGCACCTTGGCTACACCTTC,CASVAGFGHLGYTF
TRBJ2-1,TRBV19,TRBD2,20,TGTGCCAGTAGTATAGGGAACCAAGCGGGAGCTTATGATTACTACAATGAGCAGTTCTTC,CASSIGNQAGAYDYYNEQFF
TRBJ2-7,TRBV15,-,17,TGTGCCACCAGCAGAGGGATGGTGGGGGCCCTAACCTACGAGCAGTACTTC,CATSRGMVGALTYEQYF
TRBJ2-7,TRBV7-9,-,14,TGTGCCAGCAGCTTAGGGGGAGTTCGTCTCGAGCAGTACTTC,CASSLGGVRLEQYF
TRBJ2-3,TRBV6-1,-,13,TGTGCCAGCAGTGACCTTTACACAGATACGCAGTATTTT,CASSDLYTDTQYF
TRBJ1-2,TRBV6-4,-,15,TGTGCCAGCAGTGACACCGGGAATACTAACTATGGCTACACCTTC,CASSDTGNTNYGYTF
TRBJ2-2,TRBV6-1,TRBD1,20,TGTGCCAGCAGTGAATTACCCAATCCCTGGACAGGGGCTGACACCGGGGAGCTGTTTTTT,CASSELPNPWTGADTGELFF
TRBJ1-1,TRBV27,-,14,TGTGCCAGCAGTTCCAGGGATTGGGACACTGAAGCTTTCTTT,CASSSRDWDTEAFF
TRBJ2-5,TRBV14,-,15,TGTGCCAGCAGCCAAACCCAGGGGAGCCAAGAGACCCAGTACTTC,CASSQTQGSQETQYF
TRBJ1-5,TRBV28,-,16,TGTGCCACCAGGACACCCAGACCGTCGAGCAATCAGCCCCAGCATTTT,CATRTPRPSSNQPQHF
TRBJ2-3,TRBV6-1,-,12,TGTGCCAGCGAGTCAAGCACAGATACGCAGTATTTT,CASESSTDTQYF
TRBJ1-4,TRBV7-9,TRBD1,14,TGTGCCAGCAGCCTACAGGGGTCGGTTGAAAAACTGTTTTTT,CASSLQGSVEKLFF
TRBJ2-1,TRBV19,-,13,TGTGCCAGTATGGGGAGCTCCTACAATGAGCAGTTCTTC,CASMGSSYNEQFF
TRBJ2-1,TRBV10-3,TRBD2,13,TGTGCCATCTCGGGGGGACCCGGCAATGAGCAGTTCTTC,CAISGGPGNEQFF
TRBJ1-5,TRBV6-4,TRBD1,14,TGTGCCAGCAGTTCAGGACAGGGGTCTCAGCCCCAGCATTTT,CASSSGQGSQPQHF
TRBJ1-4,TRBV29-1,-,13,TGCAGCGTTGAAGTTTTACAGGGAGCCGAAGGGGTTTTT,CSVEVLQGAEGVF
TRBJ2-5,TRBV2,-,13,TGTGCCAGCAGCCGGACTTTCCAAGAGACCCAGTACTTC,CASSRTFQETQYF
TRBJ2-3,TRBV21-1,-,17,TGTGCCAGCAGCAAAGAACACCTCGGGGGACTCACAGATACGCAGTATTTT,CASSKEHLGGLTDTQYF
TRBJ2-7,TRBV6-5,-,14,TGTGCCAGCAGGGAGCTGTCGGGAGTCGAAGAGCAGTACTTC,CASRELSGVEEQYF
TRBJ1-5,TRBV4-2,-,17,TGTGCCAGCAGCCAAGACGCCTTGGGGGGGCGGATTCAGCCCCAGCATTTT,CASSQDALGGRIQPQHF
TRBJ2-2,TRBV2,-,14,TGTGCCAGCAAGAGGACAGTGAACACCGGGGAGCTGTTTTTT,CASKRTVNTGELFF
TRBJ2-1,TRBV29-1,-,14,TGCAGCGTTCGGGTGGCGTCTCTGGACAATGAGCAGTTCTTC,CSVRVASLDNEQFF
TRBJ1-1,TRBV19,-,14,TGTGCCAGTAGTATCGTGACAGAATCCACTGAAGCTTTCTTT,CASSIVTESTEAFF
TRBJ2-5,TRBV6-6,-,13,TGTGCCAGCAGTTACGGCAGGGGAGAGACCCAGTACTTC,CASSYGRGETQYF
TRBJ2-1,TRBV28,TRBD2,16,TGTGCCAGCAGTCAACCCGGGACTAGCGGATACAATGAGCAGTTCTTC,CASSQPGTSGYNEQFF
TRBJ1-2,TRBV5-1,TRBD1,17,TGCGCCAGCAGCTTGGATCCCGCAGCGAGGGGGCATCATGGCTACACCTTC,CASSLDPAARGHHGYTF
TRBJ2-5,TRBV7-2,-,15,TGTGCCAGCAGCAGTCAGCGGAGGGCAGGAGAGACCCAGTACTTC,CASSSQRRAGETQYF
TRBJ2-1,TRBV20-1,-,11,TGCAGTGCTAGAATCCCGGGAGAGCAGTTCTTC,CSARIPGEQFF
TRBJ2-2,TRBV19,-,15,TGTGCCAGTAGTCGTGGTCAACTGAACACCGGGGAGCTGTTTTTT,CASSRGQLNTGELFF
TRBJ1-5,TRBV28,-,12,TGTGCCAGCAGCGTCAGGGTTCAGCCCCAGCATTTT,CASSVRVQPQHF
TRBJ2-1,TRBV20-1,-,11,TGCAGTGCGGCGTCTAGCGTTGAGCAGTTCTTC,CSAASSVEQFF
TRBJ1-1,TRBV10-2,TRBD1,13,TGCGCCACATTAACAGGGGGTGACACTGAAGCTTTCTTT,CATLTGGDTEAFF
TRBJ1-1,TRBV6-5,-,14,TGTGCCACCCAACCTGACAGAAAGAACACTGAAGCTTTCTTT,CATQPDRKNTEAFF
TRBJ2-2,TRBV5-4,-,13,TGTGCCAGCGGGACTCCAAACACCGGGGAGCTGTTTTTT,CASGTPNTGELFF
TRBJ1-2,TRBV7-2,TRBD1,14,TGTGCCAGCAGCTCCAGACAGGGTCGCTGGGGCTACACCTTC,CASSSRQGRWGYTF
TRBJ2-7,TRBV9,TRBD2,15,TGTGCCAGCAGCGGACTAGCGGGAGGCTCCTACGAGCAGTACTTC,CASSGLAGGSYEQYF
TRBJ2-7,TRBV7-9,TRBD1,14,TGTGCCAGCAGCAGCAGACAGGGGGGTGACGAGCAGTACTTC,CASSSRQGGDEQYF